Below, 5 T cell receptor beta chains from the same sample are listed, as sequenced in a study of cytomegalovirus exposure and HLA in healthy donors. It was with 60 Vbeta and 13 Jbeta primers that the PCR ran. The assay was immunoSEQ multiplex PCR, and TCRdb's table has in-frame clones only and misses some. The sample has about 97,000 clones, around 68% seen once. The sequenced sample consisted of PBMCs. The origin of the receptors is a human donor in good health.

This chain joins TRBV19 and TRBJ2-7; 8 bases are a match to TRBD2. The germline CDR1 and CDR2 sequences are LNHDA and SQIVND (reference sequence). This CDR3 is built from 13 residues. With 4 bases clipped from V and 5 bases from J, the junction kept 4 bases outside the gene matches. The CDR3 loop reads CASSRSGGNEQYF. In DNA, the CDR3 is TGTGCCAGTAGTAGGTCGGGGGGGAACGAGCAGTACTTC. Based on the CDR3 plus reference TRBV19 and TRBJ2-7, the full variable domain is DGGITQSPKYLFRKEGQNVTLSCEQNLNHDAMYWYRQDPGQGLRLIYYSQIVNDFQKGDIAEGYSVSREKKESFPLTVTSAQKNPTAFYLCASSRSGGNEQYFGPGTRLTVT.

This clone was detected only a few times. Within the sample, other DNA sequences also encode this same CDR3. The genes are TRBV30 and TRBJ2-5, with TRBD2 matching 8 bases. The CDR3 is 13 amino acids. Germline CDR1 reads GTSNPN; CDR2 reads SVGIG (reference sequence). V trimming: 3 bases; J trimming: 5 bases; junction bases outside the gene matches: 5. The CDR3 here is CAWSGRAGETQYF. The CDR3, as DNA: TGTGCCTGGAGCGGGAGGGCCGGGGAGACCCAGTACTTC.

J is TRBJ2-7 and V is TRBV2, with 11 nucleotides matching TRBD2. The CDR3 is made up of 17 amino acids. The germline CDR1 and CDR2 sequences are SNHLY and FYNNEI. After removal of 6 bases from V and 1 base from J, the junction contained 11 bases not matched to a gene. The CDR3 nucleotides are TGTGCCAGCAGCCAATATAGCGGGAGGGTAAAGTCCTACGAGCAGTACTTC. Translation: CASSQYSGRVKSYEQYF.

V gene TRBV6-5 combines with J gene TRBJ2-2, with TRBD1 identical over 11 bases. Trimming removed 6 bases from V and 5 bases from J; junction bases left unmatched: 5. The CDR3 totals 15 residues. Per germline, CDR1 MNHEY and CDR2 SVGAGI. The DNA of the CDR3 is TGTGCCAGCAGCAAGGGACAGGGGGTTACCGGGGAGCTGTTTTTT. It codes for CASSKGQGVTGELFF.

The sample holds one count of this clone. The chain couples TRBV5-6 to TRBJ2-1, with 7 bases lining up with TRBD1. Germline values: CDR1 SGHDT, CDR2 YYEEEE. The CDR3 loop spans 16 amino acids. The trim removed 1 base at V and 5 bases at J, leaving 9 bases unmatched. CDR3 protein: CASSLPPRQGDNEQFF. The CDR3 bases are TGTGCCAGCAGCTTGCCCCCCCGACAGGGAGACAATGAGCAGTTCTTC.